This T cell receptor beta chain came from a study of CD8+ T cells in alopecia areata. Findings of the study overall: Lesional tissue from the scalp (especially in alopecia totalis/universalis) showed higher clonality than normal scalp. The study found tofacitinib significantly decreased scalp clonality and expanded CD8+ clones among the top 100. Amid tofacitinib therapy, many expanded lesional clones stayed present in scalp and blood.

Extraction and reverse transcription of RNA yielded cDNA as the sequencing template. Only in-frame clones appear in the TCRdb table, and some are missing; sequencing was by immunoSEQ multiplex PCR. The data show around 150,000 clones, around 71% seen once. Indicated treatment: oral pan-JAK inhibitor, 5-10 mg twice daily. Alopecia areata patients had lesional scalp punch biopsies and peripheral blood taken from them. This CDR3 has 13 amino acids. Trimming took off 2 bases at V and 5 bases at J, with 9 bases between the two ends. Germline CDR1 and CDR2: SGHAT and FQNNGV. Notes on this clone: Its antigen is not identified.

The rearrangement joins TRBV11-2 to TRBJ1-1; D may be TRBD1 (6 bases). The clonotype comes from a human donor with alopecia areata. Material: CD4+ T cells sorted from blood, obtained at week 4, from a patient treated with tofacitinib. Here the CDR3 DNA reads TGTGCCAGCAGCTTATCAGGGGTTACTGAAGCTTTCTTT. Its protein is CASSLSGVTEAFF.